This TCR beta chain was captured in a study of blood T cell repertoires in COVID-19. Overall study: Samples came from the United States, Italy and Spain, spanning acute and convalescent COVID-19. T cells, B-cell-depleted T cells, or PBMCs supplied cDNA or gDNA.

CDR3 length: 13 residues. The V gene lost 9 bases and the J gene lost 3 bases, with 14 bases spanning the gap. Germline values: CDR1 MNHEY, CDR2 SVGAGI. In the original analysis: Estimates of nucleated cell counts were drawn from the amplification of reference gene primers. Only in-frame clones appear in the TCRdb table, and some are missing; sequencing was by immunoSEQ multiplex PCR. That table supplies the V and J calls and clone size; D and trimming were determined from the DNA. The repertoire holds about 130,000 clones, with roughly 85% as singletons. V is TRBV6-5 and J is TRBJ2-5; D is perhaps TRBD2 (6 bases). The clonotype comes from a woman older than 75 with COVID-19, enrolled during active disease. Sequencing was done on a sample of peripheral blood. The CDR3 region is CASRLVLKETQYF. The CDR3 DNA reads TGTGCCAGTAGACTAGTTTTAAAAGAGACCCAGTACTTC.